This T cell receptor (beta chain) came from a study of response to subunit inactivated influenza vaccine. Study-level points and caveats: With each seasonal influenza vaccination, the authors suggested, few new T cells are recruited.

With 3 bases removed from V and 6 bases from J, the gap between germline ends came to 15 bases. The length of the CDR3 is 15 residues. This clonotype has a handful of counts. Antigen: not known. TCRdb re-called the RT-PCR reads with MiXCR, one entry per CDR3 protein. The repertoire includes hundreds of thousands of distinct CDR3 sequences, approximately 17% of them detected once, and approximately 10% sits in the top ten. The chain has TRBV12-3 or TRBV12-4 and TRBJ2-1, with D tentatively TRBD2 (5 bases). The clonotype comes from a man aged 45-65 years who received an inactivated influenza vaccine. The material was PBMCs from blood, obtained less than 6 days after vaccination. CDR3 loop: CASSFSGLEGNEQFF. CDR3 nucleotide sequence: TGTGCCAGCAGTTTCAGCGGTCTAGAGGGCAATGAGCAGTTCTTC.